The 32 T cell receptor beta chains reported below all come from one sample, sequenced in a study of T cells in Graves' hyperthyroidism and ophthalmopathy (dated by TCRdb to between 2019 and 2020). Library preparation was by multiplex PCR. The sequencing machine was an Illumina HiSeq 2000. The TCR beta CDR3 regions were amplified from the RNA transcripts. For the first round of RT-PCR on the TCR CDR3, the HTBI primer set was used together with the Qiagen OneStep RT-PCR kit. Using fastp trimming at Q25 and MiXCR clonotype assembly, TCRdb reanalyzed the public sequencing data and kept in-frame beta chains. Entries that share a CDR3 protein sequence are merged under the most common genes and DNA. The sample table contains hundreds of thousands of distinct CDR3 sequences; only one count was recorded for more than 30% of them. Clones ranked in the top ten supply roughly 8.3% of the sample. The material sequenced was blood. All receptors come from a man aged 18 to 29 with Graves' hyperthyroidism.

Ten or more counts support this clonotype. The CDR3 reads CSANHGTTTETQYF. For the CDR3, the DNA is TGCAGTGCAAATCACGGGACTACCACAGAGACCCAGTACTTC. The chain recombines TRBV20-1 with TRBJ2-5, with 7 bases identical to TRBD2. The CDR3 has 14 amino acids. Germline V gene data show CDR1 as DFQATT and CDR2 as SNEGSKA (reference sequence). Trimming at V came to 6 bases and at J to 4 bases, leaving 11 bases not matched to a gene.

The CDR3 DNA reads as TGTGCCAGCAGCTTACGGCAGCTCTTTGAGCAGTACTTC. It codes for CASSLRQLFEQYF. V is TRBV11-1 and J is TRBJ2-7; no clear D. V was cut by 2 bases and J by 7 bases, with 12 bases left in between. CDR3 size: 13 residues. Germline V lookup: CDR1 SGHAT, CDR2 FQDESV (reference sequence). The entire variable domain, with the rest obtained from reference TRBV11-1 and TRBJ2-7, is as follows: EAEVAQSPRYKITEKSQAVAFWCDPISGHATLYWYRQILGQGPELLVQFQDESVVDDSQLPKDRFSAERLKGVDSTLKIQPAELGDSAMYLCASSLRQLFEQYFGPGTRLTVT.

Many counts were recorded for this clonotype. The V and J genes are TRBV2 and TRBJ2-5; 7 bases line up with TRBD1. This CDR3 contains 14 residues. In germline, CDR1 is SNHLY, CDR2 FYNNEI. V trimming: 6 bases; J trimming: 4 bases; junction bases outside the gene matches: 8. The CDR3 sequence: CASRIDRERETQYF. In DNA form, the CDR3 reads TGTGCCAGCAGGATCGACAGGGAGAGAGAGACCCAGTACTTC.

The sample holds many counts of this clonotype. This sequence joins TRBV15 and TRBJ1-5; tentatively, D is TRBD1 (6 bases). The germline V gene has CDR1 LNHNV and CDR2 YYDKDF (reference sequence). Trimming left V 7 bases short and J 6 bases short, with 16 bases between. The CDR3 loop spans 14 amino acids. The CDR3 DNA follows: TGTGCCACCACCACAGGGAAGGGAATTCAGCCCCAGCATTTT. Its protein is CATTTGKGIQPQHF.

This chain joins TRBV11-3 and TRBJ1-1, with 8 bases that match TRBD1. V was pared by 10 bases and J by 6 bases, with 10 bases of the junction left unmatched. Germline lookup yields CDR1 SGHNT and CDR2 YENEEA. The CDR3 totals 13 residues. CDR3 in amino acids: CATARDRPPEAFF. The CDR3 DNA is TGTGCCACCGCACGGGACAGGCCGCCTGAAGCTTTCTTT.

This clonotype was observed at least ten times. The chain couples TRBV5-1 to TRBJ1-1; no clear D. The CDR3 has 13 residues. CDR1 is SGHRS, CDR2 YFSETQ, per germline. Trimming took 0 bases from V and 3 from J, leaving 6 bases between them. The CDR3 DNA reads as TGCGCCAGCAGCTTGGTGTGGCACACTGAAGCTTTCTTT. Its translation is CASSLVWHTEAFF.

The gene calls are TRBV4-1 and TRBJ1-3; TRBD1 might be the D (5 bases). The CDR3 has 16 residues. CDR1 and CDR2 from the germline V gene are MGHRA and YSYEKL. V lost 0 bases to trimming and J lost 4 bases, with 13 bases between them. CDR3: CASSQESPGLGNTIYF. CDR3 bases: TGCGCCAGCAGCCAAGAGAGTCCGGGGCTCGGAAACACCATATATTTT.

This clonotype has only a few counts. The rearrangement links TRBV12-3 or TRBV12-4 to TRBJ2-7; TRBD1 agrees at 7 bases. The length of the CDR3 is 14 residues. Unmatched junction bases numbered 6, after V lost 7 bases and J lost 0 bases. The CDR3 DNA sequence: TGTGCCAGCACCCGGGACAGTATCTCCTACGAGCAGTACTTC. Protein sequence: CASTRDSISYEQYF.

This clonotype was observed at least ten times. The V and J genes are TRBV7-8 and TRBJ1-1; D gene unclear. The CDR3 has 13 residues. The V end lost 1 base, the J end lost 4 bases, and 7 bases lay between the germline ends. Looked up from germline, CDR1 is SGHVS and CDR2 is FQNEAQ. This CDR3 is CASSLGTFTEAFF. Written as DNA, the CDR3 is TGTGCCAGCAGCTTAGGTACATTCACTGAAGCTTTCTTT.

Here the CDR3 DNA reads TGTGCCAGCAGCTCGGAACAAAATCAGCCCCAGTACTTC. This translates into CASSSEQNQPQYF. This chain links TRBV12-3 or TRBV12-4 with TRBJ2-5; D uncertain. CDR3 length: 13 residues. The V gene lost 6 bases and the J gene lost 9 bases, with 17 bases spanning the gap.

In its sample, this clonotype was seen a few times. The chain carries TRBV7-2 and TRBJ2-5; tentatively, D is TRBD1 (6 bases). Germline CDR1 reads SGHTA; CDR2 reads FQGNSA. The V and J ends lost 5 bases and 0 bases respectively, with 13 bases between them. CDR3 size: 15 residues. CDR3 loop: CASSPQGLYQETQYF. The CDR3 region has the DNA TGTGCCAGCAGCCCTCAGGGGCTTTACCAAGAGACCCAGTACTTC.

This clonotype has a single count. This CDR3 is CASSLSQGMKKAFF. The CDR3 DNA reads as TGTGCCAGCAGCTTGTCACAGGGAATGAAAAAAGCTTTCTTT. The rearrangement uses TRBV7-2 and TRBJ1-1; possible D gene TRBD1, 6 bases. CDR3 length: 14 amino acids. Germline values: CDR1 SGHTA, CDR2 FQGNSA. The V gene lost 3 bases and the J gene lost 9 bases, with 17 bases spanning the gap. Together with reference TRBV7-2 and TRBJ1-1, the CDR3 gives the full variable domain: GAGVSQSPSNKVTEKGKDVELRCDPISGHTALYWYRQSLGQGLEFLIYFQGNSAPDKSGLPSDRFSAERTGGSVSTLTIQRTQQEDSAVYLCASSLSQGMKKAFFGQGTRLTVV.

This sequence joins TRBV29-1 and TRBJ1-1; possible D gene TRBD1, 5 bases. This CDR3 spans 15 amino acids. Trimming took 3 bases from V and 2 from J, leaving 16 bases between them. Germline V CDR1 and CDR2: SQVTM, ANQGSEA. CDR3: CSVEGGAGENTEAFF. CDR3 nucleotides: TGCAGCGTTGAGGGCGGGGCAGGCGAAAACACTGAAGCTTTCTTT.

This sequence joins TRBV20-1 and TRBJ1-6; weak D call: TRBD1 (6 bases). Between the trimmed V and J ends, which lost 0 bases and 7 bases, there was a span of 13 bases. The CDR3 contains 15 residues. Germline V gene sequence: CDR1 DFQATT, CDR2 SNEGSKA (reference sequence). The CDR3 sequence is CSAREERGQNSPLHF. CDR3 DNA sequence: TGCAGTGCTAGAGAAGAGCGGGGGCAAAATTCACCCCTCCACTTT.

The V gene is TRBV29-1, the J gene TRBJ2-5, with 8 bases aligning to TRBD1. The length of the CDR3 is 15 residues. The V gene end was trimmed by 3 bases and the J gene end by 5 bases; junction bases not matched to a gene: 11. Germline CDR1 is SQVTM and CDR2 is ANQGSEA. The DNA for the CDR3 is TGCAGCGTTGACCTCCCGGGACAGGTCGGCGAGACCCAGTACTTC. Translated, it gives CSVDLPGQVGETQYF.

The chain employs TRBV4-1 and TRBJ1-2; D is possibly TRBD1 (6 bases). Germline V gives CDR1 MGHRA, CDR2 YSYEKL. V was clipped by 5 bases and J by 0 bases, with 13 bases between them. This CDR3 comprises 15 residues. This chain's CDR3 is CASSSLDSSNYGYTF. The CDR3 nucleotides are TGCGCCAGCAGCTCCTTGGACAGCTCTAACTATGGCTACACCTTC.

The sample holds one count of this clonotype. At one end, the junction sequence differs from germline, possibly due to a read error. The chain recombines TRBV29-1 with TRBJ1-2, with D uncertain. Germline loops: CDR1 SQVTM, CDR2 ANQGSEA. CDR3 length equals 16 residues. The CDR3 DNA reads TGCAGCGCTGAAACACCGGACGGTTTGGGAGTCTATGGCTACACCTTC. Translated, it gives CSAETPDGLGVYGYTF. The full variable domain, with the rest looked up from reference TRBV29-1 and TRBJ1-2, is SAVISQKPSRDICQRGTSLTIQCQVDSQVTMMFWYRQQPGQSLTLIATANQGSEATYESGFVIDKFPISRPNLTFSTLTVSNMSPEDSSIYLCSAETPDGLGVYGYTFGSGTRLTVV.

The genes are TRBV5-1 and TRBJ2-2; 9 bases match TRBD1. Germline assignment: CDR1 SGHRS and CDR2 YFSETQ. This CDR3 comprises 17 residues. The J segment lost 3 bases and the V segment lost 5 bases, leaving 11 bases of the junction unmatched. The CDR3 region is CASRRSAGTGYTGELFF. CDR3 nucleotide sequence: TGCGCCAGCAGACGTAGCGCCGGGACAGGGTACACCGGGGAGCTGTTTTTT. Full variable domain (rest looked up from reference TRBV5-1 and TRBJ2-2): KAGVTQTPRYLIKTRGQQVTLSCSPISGHRSVSWYQQTPGQGLQFLFEYFSETQRNKGNFPGRFSGRQFSNSRSEMNVSTLELGDSALYLCASRRSAGTGYTGELFFGEGSRLTVL.

This clonotype was picked up many times. The V and J genes are TRBV29-1 and TRBJ1-2; TRBD1 matches 8 bases. This CDR3 comprises 13 residues. The V gene's germline CDR1 is SQVTM and CDR2 ANQGSEA. Trimming cost V 0 bases and J 8 bases; bases outside gene matches: 5. The CDR3: CSVEDRRQGGYTF. CDR3 bases: TGCAGCGTTGAAGATAGACGACAGGGGGGCTACACCTTC.

A remark on this clonotype: Germline is not matched at one junction end, which may reflect a read error. V gene TRBV24-1 combines with J gene TRBJ1-5, with 7 bases matching TRBD1. The CDR3 has 14 residues. Germline CDR1 reads KGHDR; CDR2 reads SFDVKD. In DNA, the CDR3 is TGTGCCACCAGTGTAAGGGACAGAATTCAGCCCAAGCATTTT. This encodes CATSVRDRIQPKHF.

This clonotype was seen a handful of times. The genes are TRBV6-5 and TRBJ1-1; D unresolved. V lost 8 bases and J 1 base, leaving 14 bases between the germline ends. CDR3 size: 14 residues. Germline V CDR1 and CDR2: MNHEY, SVGAGI. The CDR3 is CASYGWTSNTEAFF. The DNA of the CDR3 is TGTGCCAGCTACGGGTGGACTTCGAACACTGAAGCTTTCTTT.

This chain connects TRBV12-3 or TRBV12-4 to TRBJ2-5; weak D call: TRBD1 (6 bases). V lost 6 bases and J 5 bases, leaving 16 bases between the germline ends. There are 14 residues in the CDR3. The CDR3 DNA is TGTGCCAGCAGCTCGGGGCAGGGGTTGGAGACCCAGTACTTC. It is translated as CASSSGQGLETQYF.

About this clonotype itself: Here the CDR3 omits its conserved ending phenylalanine or tryptophan, so a read error is the likely source. The chain has TRBV2 and TRBJ1-1; D remains ambiguous. The CDR3 loop spans 13 amino acids. Germline-derived CDR1 and CDR2 are SNHLY and FYNNEI. The V and J ends lost 4 bases and 1 base respectively, with 7 bases between them. The CDR3 nucleotides are TGTGCCAGCAGTGCAGGCTCGAACACTGAAGCTTTCTCT. Translation gives CASSAGSNTEAFS.

The chain uses TRBV15 and TRBJ2-7, with D maybe TRBD2 (6 bases). This CDR3 is 15 amino acids long. Trimming stripped 0 bases from V and 4 bases from J, with 13 bases between. Germline assignment: CDR1 LNHNV and CDR2 YYDKDF (reference sequence). CDR3 sequence: CATSRETGRGYEQYF. DNA of the CDR3: TGTGCCACCAGCAGAGAGACCGGGAGAGGGTACGAGCAGTACTTC. Complete variable domain (other parts from reference TRBV15 and TRBJ2-7): DAMVIQNPRYQVTQFGKPVTLSCSQTLNHNVMYWYQQKSSQAPKLLFHYYDKDFNNEADTPDNFQSRRPNTSFCFLDIRSPGLGDTAMYLCATSRETGRGYEQYFGPGTRLTVT.

The CDR3 spells CASSARRRGRYEAFF. The CDR3 DNA reads TGTGCCAGCAGTGCTAGGAGGAGGGGGAGGTATGAAGCTTTCTTT. The chain uses TRBV25-1 and TRBJ1-1; D might be TRBD1 (6 bases). The V end was cut by 4 bases, the J end by 7 bases, with 19 bases between. Germline lookup yields CDR1 MGHDK and CDR2 SYGVNS. This CDR3 is built from 15 residues. The variable domain in full, with the rest retrieved from reference TRBV25-1 and TRBJ1-1, is EADIYQTPRYLVIGTGKKITLECSQTMGHDKMYWYQQDPGMELHLIHYSYGVNSTEKGDLSSESTVSRIRTEHFPLTLESARPSHTSQYLCASSARRRGRYEAFFGQGTRLTVV.

By frequency in the sample, this clonotype is medium-sized. The chain is built from TRBV10-3 and TRBJ1-6; possible D gene TRBD1, 5 bases. CDR3 size: 12 residues. Germline V lookup: CDR1 ENHRY, CDR2 SYGVKD. Trimming pared 4 bases from V and 9 bases from J, leaving 7 bases between. In nucleotides, the CDR3 is TGTGCCATCAGTGTTCAGGGTTCACCCCTCCACTTT. As protein: CAISVQGSPLHF.

Only a few counts were recorded for this clonotype. V usage is TRBV6-1 and J usage is TRBJ1-5; 8 nucleotides match TRBD1. CDR1 MNHNS and CDR2 SASEGT come from the germline V gene. V lost 5 bases, J lost 7 bases, and 10 bases stayed unmatched. The CDR3 has 15 amino acids. The CDR3 loop reads CASSRSGGVDQPQHF. In DNA form, the CDR3 reads TGTGCCAGCAGTCGTTCAGGGGGCGTGGACCAGCCCCAGCATTTT.

This clonotype was recorded at least ten times. The CDR3 is CASSASRVDEQYF. CDR3 in DNA: TGTGCCAGCTCCGCAAGCAGGGTAGACGAGCAGTACTTC. The V and J genes are TRBV9 and TRBJ2-7; perhaps TRBD1 as D (5 bases). CDR3 length: 13 residues. V was trimmed by 7 bases and J by 5 bases, leaving 16 bases between them. CDR1 and CDR2 (germline): SGDLS, YYNGEE.

This clonotype came up a few times. V gene TRBV4-1 combines with J gene TRBJ1-5; 8 positions agree with TRBD1. This CDR3 has 16 residues. Germline assignment: CDR1 MGHRA and CDR2 YSYEKL. V lost 1 base, J lost 0 bases, and 2 bases stayed unmatched. The CDR3 is CASSQVGTGSNQPQHF. The CDR3 coding sequence is TGCGCCAGCAGCCAAGTGGGGACAGGTAGCAATCAGCCCCAGCATTTT.

As regards this clonotype: This may be a read error, as it is one base from a much larger clone. This chain joins TRBV20-1 and TRBJ2-5; D gene uncertain. The V end was cut by 1 base, the J end by 0 bases, with 12 bases between. CDR3 length: 15 amino acids. The germline V gene encodes CDR1 DFQATT and CDR2 SNEGSKA (reference sequence). CDR3 loop: CSARGEDDYQETQYF. Written as DNA, the CDR3 is TGCAGTGCTAGAGGGGAAGACGATTACCAAGAGACCCAGTACTTC.

The chain employs TRBV29-1 and TRBJ2-5; no reliable D call. Trimming removed 3 bases at V and 2 bases at J, with 4 bases between. CDR1 is SQVTM and CDR2 is ANQGSEA in the germline V gene. The CDR3 has 11 amino acids. The CDR3 spells CSVDRQETQYF. CDR3 DNA sequence: TGCAGCGTTGACAGACAAGAGACCCAGTACTTC.

The chain combines TRBV10-2 with TRBJ1-4, with D possibly being TRBD1 (6 bases). Germline CDR1 and CDR2: WSHSY and SAAADI. Trimming took off 8 bases at V and 5 bases at J, with 12 bases between the two ends. The length of the CDR3 is 13 residues. CDR3 DNA sequence: TGCGCCAGCTCGGCAGGGGTAAATGAAAAACTGTTTTTT. Residues: CASSAGVNEKLFF.